This entry lists 6 T cell receptor beta chains sequenced from one sample in a study of post-analysis software for immune sequencing data. The study's findings and limits: In patients, about 5 TRBV segments were more frequent than in controls, with TRBV5-6, TRBV5-1 and TRBV20-1 among them.

These receptors' targets are unknown. Carried by the TCR beta cDNA libraries were unique molecular identifiers. TCRdb analysed the PCR reads with MiXCR anew, one entry per CDR3 protein. Of roughly 410,000 distinct CDR3 sequences listed, less than 40% are singletons. The sample consisted of blood. The receptors were gathered from a girl aged 5-17 years with multiple sclerosis.

In its sample, this clonotype was seen a few times. The V call is TRBV20-1, the J call TRBJ2-2, with TRBD1 matching over 12 bases. Germline V gene lookup returns CDR1 DFQATT and CDR2 SNEGSKA (reference sequence). The V and J ends lost 3 bases and 0 bases, in that order; junction bases with no gene match: 2. This CDR3 is built from 16 residues. CDR3 DNA: TGCAGTGCTAGGGGACAGGGGGCAGCGAACACCGGGGAGCTGTTTTTT. Translated: CSARGQGAANTGELFF.

The table lists this clonotype with many counts. The chain joins TRBV7-8 to TRBJ2-5; possibly TRBD1 for D (6 bases). The CDR3 totals 16 residues. V gave up 5 bases and J gave up 3 bases, with 19 bases separating them. Germline-derived CDR1 and CDR2 are SGHVS and FQNEAQ. The CDR3 region is CASSTRIGGAKETQYF. The CDR3 DNA follows: TGTGCCAGCAGCACCCGAATAGGGGGAGCAAAAGAGACCCAGTACTTC.

With regard to this clonotype: Relative to the germline gene, one junction end is altered; a read error may explain this. The chain uses TRBV6-6 and TRBJ2-1; D is unresolved. CDR3 length equals 12 residues. Germline V CDR1 and CDR2: MNHNY, SVGAGI (reference sequence). The CDR3 DNA sequence: TGTGCCAGCAGTCCCTCCTTCAATGAGCAGTTCTTC. Its protein is CASSPSFNEQFF.

This clonotype was counted many times. The CDR3 coding sequence is TGCAGCGTGACTAACCGGGACAGGGCTACAGATGAGCAGTTCTTC. It yields the protein CSVTNRDRATDEQFF. This chain uses TRBV29-1 with TRBJ2-1; 9 bases map to TRBD1. Per germline, CDR1 SQVTM and CDR2 ANQGSEA. Trimming at V came to 6 bases and at J to 8 bases, leaving 14 bases not matched to a gene. CDR3 length equals 15 residues.

As DNA, the CDR3 is TGTGCCAGCAGTTTAAGGGGAGGCGGGGGGGGCGCAGATACGCAGTATTTT. Protein: CASSLRGGGGGADTQYF. The chain has TRBV12-3 or TRBV12-4 and TRBJ2-3; 9 bases are shared with TRBD2. This CDR3 spans 17 amino acids. V shed 2 bases and J 4 bases; nucleotides not matched to a gene: 10.

This clonotype was detected a few times. The chain couples TRBV4-1 to TRBJ2-1; 7 nucleotides line up with TRBD2. The V segment lost 4 bases and the J segment 4 bases; nucleotides outside the gene matches: 16. There are 18 residues in the CDR3. CDR1 is MGHRA and CDR2 is YSYEKL in the germline V gene. The CDR3 DNA follows: TGCGCCAGCAGCCCCCTTATCGTGCTAGCGGACTCTTACAATGAGCAGTTCTTC. Translating it yields CASSPLIVLADSYNEQFF.